This TCR beta chain came from a study of CD4 T cells in relation to SARS-CoV-2 and coronaviruses. Overall study: ViraFEST: approximately eleven-day antigen culture of PBMCs, then TCR beta CDR3 sequencing.

The count of this clone is one. What it recognizes is unknown. This table comes from immunoSEQ multiplex PCR, and its TCRdb copy is limited to in-frame clones, with some not included. The profile shows around 26,000 clones, around two thirds of them singletons. Unexposed donor CD4+ T cells date from about 2010-2019, before the COVID-19 pandemic. The cells were cultured for 10 days before CD4+ T cells were isolated. Cultures received half-medium IL-2 refreshes on days 3 and 7. In germline, CDR1 is MNHNY, CDR2 SVGAGI (reference sequence). Unmatched junction bases numbered 15, after V lost 8 bases and J lost 7 bases. This CDR3 contains 16 residues. Findings and limits, study-wide: In roughly two thirds of donors, memory CD4+ clonotypes crossrecognized SARS-CoV-2 and at least one common cold coronavirus spike.

This TCR derives from a human donor in good health. The chain is built from TRBV6-6 and TRBJ2-2; 8 bases are a match to TRBD1. Sequenced: CD4+ T cells from PBMCs, cultured in vitro. In nucleotides, the CDR3 is TGTGCCAGCTTAACCGGGCAGGGGGCGTCGGGCGGGGAGCTGTTTTTT. Residues: CASLTGQGASGGELFF.